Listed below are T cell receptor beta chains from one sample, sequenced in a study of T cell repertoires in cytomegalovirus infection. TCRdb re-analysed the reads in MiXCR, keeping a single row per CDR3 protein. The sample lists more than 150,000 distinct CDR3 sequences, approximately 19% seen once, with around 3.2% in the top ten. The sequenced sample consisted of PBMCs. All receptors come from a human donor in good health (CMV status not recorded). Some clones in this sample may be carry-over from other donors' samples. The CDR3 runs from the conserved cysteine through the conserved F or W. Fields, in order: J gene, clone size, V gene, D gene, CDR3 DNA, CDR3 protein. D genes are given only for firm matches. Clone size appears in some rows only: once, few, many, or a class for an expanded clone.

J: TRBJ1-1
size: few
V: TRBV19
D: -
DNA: TGTGCCAGTAGTACAGGGCGGGGGACTGAAGCTTTCTTT
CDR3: CASSTGRGTEAFF

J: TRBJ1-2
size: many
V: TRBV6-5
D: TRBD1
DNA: TGTGCCATCTCGGAGACAGGGCGTTTCGGCTACACCTTC
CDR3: CAISETGRFGYTF

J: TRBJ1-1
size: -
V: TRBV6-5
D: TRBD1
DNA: TGTGCCAGCCGTCTTGGGACAGGGAACACTGAAGCTTTCTTT
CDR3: CASRLGTGNTEAFF

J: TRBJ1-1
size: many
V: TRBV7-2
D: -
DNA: TGTGCCAGCAGCGAACAAAAGTCGAACACTGAAGCTTTCTTT
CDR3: CASSEQKSNTEAFF

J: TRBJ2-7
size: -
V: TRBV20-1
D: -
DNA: TGCAGTGCTAGTCTCCCGTTAACCTACGAGCAGTACTTC
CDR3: CSASLPLTYEQYF

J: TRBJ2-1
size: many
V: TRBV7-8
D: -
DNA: TGTGCCAGCAGCCCTCCCCTGCCCTCCTACAATGAGCAGTTCTTC
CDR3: CASSPPLPSYNEQFF

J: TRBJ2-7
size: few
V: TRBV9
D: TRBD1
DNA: TGTGCCAGCAGCGTAACAGGGGGCGCCCCCTACGAGCAGTACTTC
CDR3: CASSVTGGAPYEQYF

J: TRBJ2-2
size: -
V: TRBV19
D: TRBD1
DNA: TGTGCCAGTAGTATCAAGGGACAGCCGAACACCGGGGAGCTGTTTTTT
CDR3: CASSIKGQPNTGELFF

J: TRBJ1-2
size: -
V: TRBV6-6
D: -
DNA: TGTGCCAGCAGTTCCGGGAACCCGGACGGGCACTTC
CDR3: CASSSGNPDGHF

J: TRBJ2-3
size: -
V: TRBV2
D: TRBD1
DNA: TGTGCCAGCAGACGGACAGGGAGAGATACGCAGTATTTT
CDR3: CASRRTGRDTQYF

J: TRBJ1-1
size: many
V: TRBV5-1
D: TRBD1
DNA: TGCGCCAGCAGCCCTTACAGGGGGCAGTCATCTAACACTGAAGCTTTCTTT
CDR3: CASSPYRGQSSNTEAFF

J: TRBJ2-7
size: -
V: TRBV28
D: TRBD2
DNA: TGTGCCAGCAGTTTAGTCCGGGATACGACTAGCGGGAGAAGTTACGAGCAGTACTTC
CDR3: CASSLVRDTTSGRSYEQYF

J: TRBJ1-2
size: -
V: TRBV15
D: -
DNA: TGTGCCACCAGCAGAGAACAGGCCTTAAGGGGCTACACCTTC
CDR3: CATSREQALRGYTF

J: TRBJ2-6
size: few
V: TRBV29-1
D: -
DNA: TGCAGCGTTGCTAGGGATGGGGCCAACGTCCTGACTTTC
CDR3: CSVARDGANVLTF